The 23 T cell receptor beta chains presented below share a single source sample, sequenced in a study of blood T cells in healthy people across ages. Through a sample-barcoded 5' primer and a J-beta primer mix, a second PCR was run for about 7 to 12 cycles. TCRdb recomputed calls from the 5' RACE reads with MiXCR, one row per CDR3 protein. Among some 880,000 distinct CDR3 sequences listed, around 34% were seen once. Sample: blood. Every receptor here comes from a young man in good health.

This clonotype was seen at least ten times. CDR3 residues: CASSDGAFQETQYF. The DNA for the CDR3 is TGTGCCAGCAGCGACGGGGCCTTTCAAGAGACCCAGTACTTC. V gene TRBV7-2 combines with J gene TRBJ2-5, with D perhaps given as TRBD1 or TRBD2 (5 bases each). CDR3 length: 14 residues. The germline V gene has CDR1 SGHTA and CDR2 FQGNSA. Trimming took off 5 bases at V and 2 bases at J, with 12 bases between the two ends. The variable domain in full, with the rest retrieved from reference TRBV7-2 and TRBJ2-5, is GAGVSQSPSNKVTEKGKDVELRCDPISGHTALYWYRQSLGQGLEFLIYFQGNSAPDKSGLPSDRFSAERTGGSVSTLTIQRTQQEDSAVYLCASSDGAFQETQYFGPGTRLLVL.

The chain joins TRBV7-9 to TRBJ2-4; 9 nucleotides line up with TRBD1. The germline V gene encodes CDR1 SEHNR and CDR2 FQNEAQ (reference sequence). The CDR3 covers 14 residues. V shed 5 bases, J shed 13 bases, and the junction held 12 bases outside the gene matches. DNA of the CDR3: TGTGCCAGCAGCGTCAACGGGGGACAGGGTAGGCAGTACTTC. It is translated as CASSVNGGQGRQYF.

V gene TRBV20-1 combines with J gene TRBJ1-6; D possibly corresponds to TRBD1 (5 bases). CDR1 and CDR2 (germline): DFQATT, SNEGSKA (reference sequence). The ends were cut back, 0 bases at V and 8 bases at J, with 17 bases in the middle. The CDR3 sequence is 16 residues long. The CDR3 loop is CSARDDGQGGHSPLHF. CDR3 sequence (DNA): TGCAGTGCTAGAGATGACGGGCAGGGAGGACATTCACCCCTCCACTTT.

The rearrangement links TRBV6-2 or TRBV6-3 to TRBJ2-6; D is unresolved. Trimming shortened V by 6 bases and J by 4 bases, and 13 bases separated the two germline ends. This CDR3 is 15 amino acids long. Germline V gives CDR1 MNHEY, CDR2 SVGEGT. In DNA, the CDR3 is TGTGCCAGCAGCCCTGGACGCGCGGGGGCCAACGTCCTGACTTTC. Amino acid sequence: CASSPGRAGANVLTF.

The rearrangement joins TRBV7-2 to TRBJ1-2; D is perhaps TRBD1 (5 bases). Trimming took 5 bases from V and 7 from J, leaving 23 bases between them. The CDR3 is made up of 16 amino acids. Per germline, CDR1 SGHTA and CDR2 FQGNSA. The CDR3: CASSPGAAAWLGGYTF. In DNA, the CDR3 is TGTGCCAGCAGCCCCGGGGCTGCGGCTTGGTTGGGTGGCTACACCTTC.

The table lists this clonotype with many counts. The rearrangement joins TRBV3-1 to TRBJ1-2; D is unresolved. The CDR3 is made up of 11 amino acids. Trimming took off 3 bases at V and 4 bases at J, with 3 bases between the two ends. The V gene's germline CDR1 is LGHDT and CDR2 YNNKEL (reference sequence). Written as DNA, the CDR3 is TGTGCCAGCAGCCAGGGCTATGGCTACACCTTC. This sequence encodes CASSQGYGYTF. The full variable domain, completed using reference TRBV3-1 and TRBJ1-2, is DTAVSQTPKYLVTQMGNDKSIKCEQNLGHDTMYWYKQDSKKFLKIMFSYNNKELIINETVPNRFSPKSPDKAHLNLHINSLELGDSAVYFCASSQGYGYTFGSGTRLTVV.

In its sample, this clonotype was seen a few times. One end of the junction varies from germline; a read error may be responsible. The DNA of the CDR3 is TGCAGTGCTGGAGATGGGGGCGCGGGCTATGGCTACACCTTC. Amino acid sequence: CSAGDGGAGYGYTF. The V and J genes are TRBV20-1 and TRBJ1-2; maybe TRBD1 (6 bases). The V gene's germline CDR1 is DFQATT and CDR2 SNEGSKA (reference sequence). CDR3 length equals 14 residues.

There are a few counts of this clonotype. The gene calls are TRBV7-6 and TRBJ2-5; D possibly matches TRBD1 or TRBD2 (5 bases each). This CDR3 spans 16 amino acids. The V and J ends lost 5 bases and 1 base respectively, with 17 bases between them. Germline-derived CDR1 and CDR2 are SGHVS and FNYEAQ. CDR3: CASSPNGALLQETQYF. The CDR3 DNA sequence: TGTGCCAGCAGCCCTAACGGGGCTCTCCTCCAAGAGACCCAGTACTTC.

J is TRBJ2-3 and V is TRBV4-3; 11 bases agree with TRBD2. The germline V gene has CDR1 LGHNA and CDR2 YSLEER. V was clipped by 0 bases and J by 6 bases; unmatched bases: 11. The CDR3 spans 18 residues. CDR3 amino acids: CASSQEGVAGGLRDTQYF. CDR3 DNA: TGCGCCAGCAGCCAAGAAGGAGTAGCGGGGGGGCTGAGGGATACGCAGTATTTT.

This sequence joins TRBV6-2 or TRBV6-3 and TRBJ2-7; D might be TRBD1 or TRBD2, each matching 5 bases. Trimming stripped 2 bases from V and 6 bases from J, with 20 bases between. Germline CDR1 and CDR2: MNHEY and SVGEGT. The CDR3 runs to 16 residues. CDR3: CASSYDSWVGTGEQYF. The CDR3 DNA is TGTGCCAGCAGTTACGATTCCTGGGTGGGGACGGGCGAGCAGTACTTC.

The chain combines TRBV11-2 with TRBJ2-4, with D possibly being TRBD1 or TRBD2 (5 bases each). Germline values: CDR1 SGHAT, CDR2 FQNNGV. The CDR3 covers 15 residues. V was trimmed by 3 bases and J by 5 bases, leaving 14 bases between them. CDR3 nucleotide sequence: TGTGCCAGCAGCTTTGGCAGCCTGGGGGAAAACATTCAGTACTTC. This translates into CASSFGSLGENIQYF.

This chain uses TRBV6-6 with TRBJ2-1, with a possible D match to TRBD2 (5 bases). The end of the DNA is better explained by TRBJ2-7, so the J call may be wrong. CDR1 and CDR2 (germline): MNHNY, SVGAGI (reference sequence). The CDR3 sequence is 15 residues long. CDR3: CASSRPGSSYNEQYF. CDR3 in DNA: TGTGCCAGCAGCCGTCCTGGGAGCTCCTACAATGAGCAGTACTTC.

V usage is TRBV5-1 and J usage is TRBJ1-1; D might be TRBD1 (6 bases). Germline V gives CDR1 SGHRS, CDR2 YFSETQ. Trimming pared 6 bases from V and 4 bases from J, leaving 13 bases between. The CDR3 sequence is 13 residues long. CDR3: CASKPGGGTEAFF. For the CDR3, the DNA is TGCGCCAGCAAGCCCGGAGGGGGCACTGAAGCTTTCTTT.

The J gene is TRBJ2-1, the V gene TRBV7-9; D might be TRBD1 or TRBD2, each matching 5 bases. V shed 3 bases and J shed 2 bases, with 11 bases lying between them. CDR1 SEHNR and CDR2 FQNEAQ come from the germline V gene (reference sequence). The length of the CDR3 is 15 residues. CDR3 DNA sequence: TGTGCCAGCAGCTTTGCAGGGAGTACCTACAATGAGCAGTTCTTC. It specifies CASSFAGSTYNEQFF.

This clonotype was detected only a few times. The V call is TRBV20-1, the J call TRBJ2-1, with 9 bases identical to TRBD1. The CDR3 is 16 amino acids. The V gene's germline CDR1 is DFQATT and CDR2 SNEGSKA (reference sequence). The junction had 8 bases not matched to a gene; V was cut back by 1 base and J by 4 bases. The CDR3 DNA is TGCAGTGCTAGAGCCAAACAGGGGGCGAGGTACAATGAGCAGTTCTTC. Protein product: CSARAKQGARYNEQFF.

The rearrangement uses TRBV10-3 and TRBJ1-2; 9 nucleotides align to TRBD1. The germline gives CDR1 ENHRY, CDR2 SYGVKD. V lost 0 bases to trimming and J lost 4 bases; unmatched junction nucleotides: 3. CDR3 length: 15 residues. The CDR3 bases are TGTGCCATCAGTGAGTCGGGACAGGGTGCCTATGGCTACACCTTC. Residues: CAISESGQGAYGYTF.

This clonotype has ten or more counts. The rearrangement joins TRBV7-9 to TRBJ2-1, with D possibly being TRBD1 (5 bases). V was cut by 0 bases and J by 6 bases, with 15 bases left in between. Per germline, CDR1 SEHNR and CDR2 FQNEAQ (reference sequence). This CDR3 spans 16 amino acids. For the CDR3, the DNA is TGTGCCAGCAGCTTAGCGATGGACACCTACCGCAATGAGCAGTTCTTC. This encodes CASSLAMDTYRNEQFF.

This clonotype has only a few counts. The CDR3 region has the DNA TGTGCCAGCAATGGTCCGAAGGCCTATGGCTACACCTTC. It codes for CASNGPKAYGYTF. The chain links TRBV6-2 or TRBV6-3 to TRBJ1-2; D uncertain. This CDR3 has 13 amino acids. V shed 7 bases and J shed 4 bases, with 13 bases lying between them. Germline lookup yields CDR1 MNHEY and CDR2 SVGEGT.

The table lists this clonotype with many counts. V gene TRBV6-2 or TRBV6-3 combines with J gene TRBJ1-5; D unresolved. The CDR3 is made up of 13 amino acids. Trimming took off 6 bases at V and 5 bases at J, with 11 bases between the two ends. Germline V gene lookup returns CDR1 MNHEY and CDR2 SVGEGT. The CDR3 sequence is CASRRAGDQPQHF. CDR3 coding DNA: TGTGCCAGCAGGCGGGCCGGGGATCAGCCCCAGCATTTT.

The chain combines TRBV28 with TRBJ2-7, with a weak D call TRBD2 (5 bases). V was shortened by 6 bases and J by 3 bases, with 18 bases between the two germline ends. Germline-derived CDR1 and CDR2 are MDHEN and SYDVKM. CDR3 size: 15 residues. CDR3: CASSTNGVLNYEQYF. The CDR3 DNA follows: TGTGCCAGCAGCACTAACGGGGTACTAAACTACGAGCAGTACTTC. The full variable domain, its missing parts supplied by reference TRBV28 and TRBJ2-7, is DVKVTQSSRYLVKRTGEKVFLECVQDMDHENMFWYRQDPGLGLRLIYFSYDVKMKEKGDIPEGYSVSREKKERFSLILESASTNQTSMYLCASSTNGVLNYEQYFGPGTRLTVT.

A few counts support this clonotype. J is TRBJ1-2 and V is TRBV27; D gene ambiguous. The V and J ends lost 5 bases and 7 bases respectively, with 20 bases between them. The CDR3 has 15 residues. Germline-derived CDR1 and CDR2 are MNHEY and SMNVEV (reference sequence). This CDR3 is CASSTERTGWSGYTF. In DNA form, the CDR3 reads TGTGCCAGCAGTACCGAACGGACGGGGTGGAGTGGCTACACCTTC.

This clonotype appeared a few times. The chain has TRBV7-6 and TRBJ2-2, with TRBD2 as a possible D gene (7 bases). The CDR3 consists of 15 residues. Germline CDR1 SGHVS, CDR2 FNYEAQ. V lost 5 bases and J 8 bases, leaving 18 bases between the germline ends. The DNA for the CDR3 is TGTGCCAGCAGCGCAACGGGCGGGGGCCTGGGGGAGCTGTTTTTT. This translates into CASSATGGGLGELFF.

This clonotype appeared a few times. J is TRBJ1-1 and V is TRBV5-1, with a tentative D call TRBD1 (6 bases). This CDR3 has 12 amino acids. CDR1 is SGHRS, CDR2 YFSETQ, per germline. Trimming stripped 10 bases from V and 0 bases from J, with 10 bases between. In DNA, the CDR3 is TGCGCCTATAGGGGGATGAACACTGAAGCTTTCTTT. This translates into CAYRGMNTEAFF.